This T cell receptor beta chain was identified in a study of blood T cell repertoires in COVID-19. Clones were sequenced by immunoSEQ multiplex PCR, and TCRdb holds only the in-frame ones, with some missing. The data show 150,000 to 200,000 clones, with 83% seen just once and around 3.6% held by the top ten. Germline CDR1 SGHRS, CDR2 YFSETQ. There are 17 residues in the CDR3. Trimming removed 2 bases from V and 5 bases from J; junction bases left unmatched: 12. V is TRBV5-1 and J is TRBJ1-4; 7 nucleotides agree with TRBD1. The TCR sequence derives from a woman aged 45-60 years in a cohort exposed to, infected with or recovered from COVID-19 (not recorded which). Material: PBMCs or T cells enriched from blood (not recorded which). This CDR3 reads CASSFGYETGRNEKLFF. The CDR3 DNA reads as TGCGCCAGCAGCTTCGGTTATGAGACAGGGAGAAATGAAAAACTGTTTTTT.